This T cell receptor beta chain was sequenced for a study of control samples from healthy donors and cancer patients. TCRdb's copy holds only in-frame clones and misses some; the assay was immunoSEQ multiplex PCR. The repertoire includes about 180,000 clones, 85% to 90% of them detected once, and roughly 1.5% sits in the top ten. Germline V gene data show CDR1 as MGHRA and CDR2 as YSYEKL. V gave up 4 bases and J gave up 0 bases, with 15 bases separating them. This CDR3 comprises 17 residues. The sequencing input was blood. The chain links TRBV4-1 to TRBJ1-4; D remains ambiguous. The sequence was obtained from a woman aged 50 to 60 in good health. The CDR3 loop reads CASSPKVAVATNEKLFF. The CDR3 DNA reads TGCGCCAGCAGCCCCAAGGTCGCAGTTGCAACTAATGAAAAACTGTTTTTT.